This TCR beta chain was retrieved from a study of T cell repertoires in cytomegalovirus infection. Overall study context: Recently identified HLA-C-restricted CMV epitopes were among the peptides used. Carrying CMV and the relevant HLA type showed in public TCR beta signatures. Study-wide results and limits: The cumulative frequency of public TCR beta families distinguished individuals who carried CMV together with the relevant HLA.

Comments on this clonotype: Its matching antigen is unknown.

The ends were cut back, 5 bases at V and 0 bases at J, with 14 bases in the middle. The germline V gene encodes CDR1 SNHLY and CDR2 FYNNEI. The CDR3 totals 16 residues. TCRdb itself ran the reads through MiXCR, one entry per CDR3 protein. The sample carries about 770,000 distinct CDR3 sequences, roughly 28% recorded once. The input for sequencing was cultured CD8+ T cells from PBMCs, taken from culture after CMV antigen stimulation. The source is a human donor in good health (CMV status not recorded). Some clones in this sample may be carry-over from other donors' samples. The rearrangement links TRBV2 to TRBJ2-1; TRBD2 might be the D (6 bases). This CDR3 reads CASSPDGTYSYNEQFF. As DNA, the CDR3 is TGTGCCAGCAGTCCCGACGGGACTTACTCCTACAATGAGCAGTTCTTC.